This T cell receptor (beta chain) is from a study of T cells in Graves' hyperthyroidism and ophthalmopathy. Pregnant or lactating patients were excluded, as were those with uncontrolled infection or other autoimmune disease. Germline CDR1 and CDR2: SEHNR and FQNEAQ (reference sequence). This CDR3 is built from 15 residues. The V and J ends lost 3 bases and 4 bases respectively, with 14 bases between them. This clonotype was seen ten or more times. Amplification of TCR beta CDR3 regions used RNA as the template. A set of HTBI primers served as the primers for a first-round RT-PCR of the TCR CDR3. TCRdb reanalysed the multiplex PCR reads using MiXCR and keeps one entry per CDR3 protein. The sample records 370,000 or so distinct CDR3 sequences, 15% to 19% being singletons.

Sequenced: blood. The J gene is TRBJ2-3, the V gene TRBV7-9; D perhaps matches TRBD2 (5 bases). The sequence derives from a woman between 18 and 29 years old with Graves' hyperthyroidism that later progressed to Graves' ophthalmopathy. The CDR3 sequence: CASSFASRTADTQYF. CDR3 sequence (DNA): TGTGCCAGCAGCTTTGCTAGCCGAACCGCAGATACGCAGTATTTT.